This record looks at one TCR beta chain sequence and its context. Libraries of TCR beta came from iRepertoire HTBI primers plus Arm-PCR of CDR3 regions. TCRdb called the multiplex PCR reads again in MiXCR, with one record for every CDR3 protein. The sample carries about 470,000 distinct CDR3 sequences, about 15% recorded once. The CDR3 covers 15 residues. Germline CDR1 reads SGHKS; CDR2 reads YYEKEE (reference sequence). V gave up 0 bases and J gave up 3 bases, with 13 bases separating them. This sample stems from a study of regulatory T cells in long-lasting Graves disease. The time point: newly diagnosed GD, antithyroid drugs for less than 3 months. Generation of the TCR library employed RNA extracted from PBMCs. Separately, the same data were catalogued under a study of T cells in Graves' hyperthyroidism and ophthalmopathy.

The clonotype originates from a young woman with Graves disease. The sequencing here drew on peripheral blood mononuclear cells (PBMCs), taken at new diagnosis, from a patient treated with antithyroid drugs. The rearrangement uses TRBV5-5 and TRBJ2-7; D unresolved. The CDR3 DNA reads as TGTGCCAGCAGCTTGGGGGCTAGGTCTGGCTACGAGCAGTACTTC. Protein: CASSLGARSGYEQYF. Using reference TRBV5-5 and TRBJ2-7 for the parts outside the CDR3, the full variable domain is DAGVTQSPTHLIKTRGQQVTLRCSPISGHKSVSWYQQVLGQGPQFIFQYYEKEERGRGNFPDRFSARQFPNYSSELNVNALLLGDSALYLCASSLGARSGYEQYFGPGTRLTVT.